Listed here are 3 T cell receptor beta chains from one sample, sequenced in a study of spatial heterogeneity in lung cancer. Using its own MiXCR run on the 5' RACE reads, TCRdb lists one record per CDR3 protein. The profile covers 20,000 to 25,000 distinct CDR3 sequences, with over 2.5% appearing a single time and 7.7% taken by the ten largest. Whole-study findings and limits: In tumors, expanded intratumoral alpha and beta TCR counts tracked mutation counts.

Their target antigens are unknown. Described time point: sample taken at primary tumor resection. Sequencing used lung tumor tissue, obtained at surgery. These receptors all stem from a male donor with early-stage non-small cell lung cancer.

This clonotype was seen ten or more times. V and J are TRBV24-1 and TRBJ1-2; D ambiguous. V shed 1 base and J shed 5 bases, with 13 bases lying between them. Germline values: CDR1 KGHDR, CDR2 SFDVKD. This CDR3 is 15 amino acids long. The CDR3 DNA sequence: TGTGCCACCAGTGATTTTCGGGAAGGAGGATATGGCTACACCTTC. Amino acid sequence: CATSDFREGGYGYTF.

This clonotype has ten or more counts. As DNA, the CDR3 is TGTGCCAGCAACCAATTACGGGAAAACACCGGGGAGCTGTTTTTT. Translating gives CASNQLRENTGELFF. V gene TRBV28 combines with J gene TRBJ2-2; possibly TRBD2 for D (5 bases). CDR3 length equals 15 residues. Germline CDR1 and CDR2: MDHEN and SYDVKM. V was trimmed by 7 bases and J by 2 bases, leaving 14 bases between them.

This clonotype has ten or more counts. The CDR3 loop reads CASSLAPDSGDTQYF. CDR3 bases: TGTGCCAGCAGCTTAGCCCCGGACTCCGGAGATACGCAGTATTTT. The rearrangement uses TRBV7-6 and TRBJ2-3, with a possible D match to TRBD2 (5 bases). V dropped 0 bases and J dropped 5 bases, with 12 bases sitting between them. From germline, CDR1 is SGHVS and CDR2 FNYEAQ. The CDR3 consists of 15 residues.